This TCR beta chain emerged from a study of PD-1 blockade in classical Hodgkin lymphoma. Broader study findings: Still unresolved is the cause of the repertoire differences, which may be disease activity or prior therapy. Reports indicated that newly diagnosed patients had lower baseline TCR diversity than healthy donors did.

In regard to this clone: The target antigen is unknown.

Time point specified: newly diagnosed, previously untreated cHL patient sample. For comparison, PBMCs from newly diagnosed, untreated classical Hodgkin lymphoma were used. Sequencing was performed with immunoSEQ multiplex PCR; in TCRdb, only in-frame clones are kept and a portion is missing. Of 15,000 to 20,000 clones listed, roughly 86% are singletons. CDR1 and CDR2 from the germline V gene are SGHRS and YFSETQ. This CDR3 has 15 amino acids. The V end lost 5 bases, the J end lost 2 bases, and 14 bases lay between the germline ends. The source of this sequence is a human donor with classical Hodgkin lymphoma. The rearrangement joins TRBV5-1 to TRBJ2-1, with D perhaps matching TRBD1 (6 bases). The sample taken for sequencing was peripheral blood mononuclear cells (PBMCs). CDR3 in amino acids: CASRMTGNAYNEQFF. The CDR3 nucleotides read TGCGCCAGCAGAATGACAGGCAACGCCTACAATGAGCAGTTCTTC.